What follows is one TCR beta chain and its context. The data were taken from a study of blood T cell repertoires in COVID-19. Across the study: Samples of COVID-19 (acute and convalescent) were obtained from the United States, Italy and Spain. Nucleic acid was either cDNA or gDNA, and it came from T cells, B-cell-depleted T cells, or PBMCs.

This CDR3 comprises 16 residues. V lost 3 bases to trimming and J lost 6 bases, with 20 bases between them. Looked up from germline, CDR1 is LNHDA and CDR2 is SQIVND (reference sequence). The method was immunoSEQ multiplex PCR; TCRdb's version includes in-frame clones alone and lacks a portion of them. The data hold about 200,000 clones, with 75% to 90% observed a single time. Those designated as exposed participants met a COVID-19 case within 2 weeks before study entry. The rearrangement joins TRBV19 to TRBJ1-1; D possibly corresponds to TRBD1 (5 bases). Material: PBMCs or T cells enriched from blood (not recorded which). The source of this sequence is a woman in her 30s who had been exposed to COVID-19. The CDR3 loop is CASSIRPVGGFAEAFF. CDR3 nucleotides: TGTGCCAGTAGTATTCGCCCCGTGGGGGGTTTCGCTGAAGCTTTCTTT.